The following is a T cell receptor beta chain sequence with its context. No antigen is known for it. Donors had nominal health at sampling but likely had unrecorded immune exposures. The PCR employed 60 Vbeta primers together with 13 Jbeta primers. The method was immunoSEQ multiplex PCR; TCRdb's version includes in-frame clones alone and lacks a portion of them. The repertoire holds some 190,000 clones, with 75% to 90% as singletons. The entry originates in a study of cytomegalovirus exposure and HLA in healthy donors. Whole-study results and caveats: In a later analysis, the majority of CMV-associated beta chains seemingly showed HLA restriction.

The receptor was isolated from a woman in her twenties or thirties in good health and CMV-seronegative. The material sequenced was PBMCs.

In DNA, the CDR3 is TGTGCCAGCACTCCAGCGGGAGCCCCCTACGAGCAGTACTTC. Protein sequence: CASTPAGAPYEQYF. J is TRBJ2-7 and V is TRBV6-6; 8 bases align to TRBD2. J gave up 2 bases and V 7 bases, and 7 bases lay outside the gene matches. The CDR3 has 14 amino acids. Germline V gene sequence: CDR1 MNHNY, CDR2 SVGAGI (reference sequence).